The 32 T cell receptor beta chains below come from one sample, sequenced in a study of blood T cell repertoires in COVID-19. Profiling relied on immunoSEQ multiplex PCR, and the TCRdb table lists in-frame clones only, not all of them. The data show a few hundred thousand clones, under 90% seen once. The sequencing input was PBMCs or T cells enriched from blood (not recorded which). The origin of the receptors is a woman aged 50 to 60 who had been exposed to COVID-19.

V usage is TRBV2 and J usage is TRBJ2-2, with 10 bases aligning to TRBD1. V dropped 8 bases and J dropped 4; count of bases not matched to a gene: 7. The germline V gene encodes CDR1 SNHLY and CDR2 FYNNEI. CDR3 length equals 15 residues. The CDR3 reads CASAPGQGTTGELFF. The CDR3 DNA is TGTGCCAGCGCACCGGGACAGGGGACCACCGGGGAGCTGTTTTTT. Combining the CDR3 with reference TRBV2 and TRBJ2-2 gives the whole variable domain EPEVTQTPSHQVTQMGQEVILRCVPISNHLYFYWYRQILGQKVEFLVSFYNNEISEKSEIFDDQFSVERPDGSNFTLKIRSTKLEDSAMYFCASAPGQGTTGELFFGEGSRLTVL.

This clone showed up just a few times. This sequence joins TRBV27 and TRBJ1-5; no clear D. This CDR3 region has 14 residues. V was trimmed by 3 bases and J by 5 bases, leaving 11 bases between them. Per the germline V gene, CDR1 is MNHEY and CDR2 is SMNVEV (reference sequence). CDR3 sequence: CASSFLGGHQPQHF. The CDR3 DNA is TGTGCCAGCAGTTTCCTCGGAGGACATCAGCCCCAGCATTTT.

The chain uses TRBV29-1 and TRBJ1-1; D is ambiguous. V was pared by 3 bases and J by 0 bases, with 11 bases between. The CDR3 is made up of 14 amino acids. Germline lookup yields CDR1 SQVTM and CDR2 ANQGSEA. Here the CDR3 DNA reads TGCAGCGTTGAGGTCGGAGCACTGAACACTGAAGCTTTCTTT. Its translation: CSVEVGALNTEAFF.

V is TRBV4-1 and J is TRBJ1-6; a possible D gene is TRBD1 (5 bases). This CDR3 comprises 16 residues. Trimming removed 1 base at V and 10 bases at J, with 17 bases between. Per germline, CDR1 MGHRA and CDR2 YSYEKL. The CDR3 DNA is TGCGCCAGCAGCCAAGGCCGTGGGGGGGTAGGGTCACCCCTCCACTTT. Translating gives CASSQGRGGVGSPLHF.

This chain uses TRBV28 with TRBJ1-4; D gene unclear. The CDR3 spans 15 residues. Germline CDR1 is MDHEN and CDR2 is SYDVKM. V lost 5 bases, J lost 6 bases, and 16 bases lay in between. The CDR3: CASSPTAGGYEKLFF. DNA for the CDR3: TGTGCCAGCAGTCCTACAGCCGGTGGTTATGAAAAACTGTTTTTT.

The chain links TRBV5-1 to TRBJ2-3, with 8 bases fitting TRBD2. V gave up 4 bases and J gave up 0 bases; unmatched junction bases: 4. Germline values: CDR1 SGHRS, CDR2 YFSETQ. This CDR3 is 15 amino acids long. CDR3 amino acids: CASSKTSASTDTQYF. CDR3 nucleotide sequence: TGCGCCAGCAGCAAGACTAGCGCAAGCACAGATACGCAGTATTTT.

The chain carries TRBV19 and TRBJ1-6; 7 bases map to TRBD1. The CDR3 consists of 18 residues. CDR1 and CDR2 (germline): LNHDA, SQIVND (reference sequence). V gave up 8 bases and J gave up 0 bases; unmatched junction bases: 13. The CDR3 DNA sequence: TGTGCCAGTGGGGCCGGACAGGTGATAAGCTCCTATAATTCACCCCTCCACTTT. Encoded protein: CASGAGQVISSYNSPLHF. The full variable domain, with the rest looked up from reference TRBV19 and TRBJ1-6, is DGGITQSPKYLFRKEGQNVTLSCEQNLNHDAMYWYRQDPGQGLRLIYYSQIVNDFQKGDIAEGYSVSREKKESFPLTVTSAQKNPTAFYLCASGAGQVISSYNSPLHFGNGTRLTVT.

The rearrangement uses TRBV2 and TRBJ1-5; 9 bases are a match to TRBD1. J was trimmed by 7 bases and V by 0 bases; bases with no gene match: 7. The CDR3 loop spans 16 amino acids. Germline CDR1 and CDR2: SNHLY and FYNNEI. This chain's CDR3 is CASSEALGQGSQPQHF. Written as DNA, the CDR3 is TGTGCCAGCAGTGAAGCGCTGGGACAGGGAAGCCAGCCCCAGCATTTT.

The sample holds a few counts of this clone. The V gene is TRBV2, the J gene TRBJ1-2, with 9 bases that match TRBD1. From germline, CDR1 is SNHLY and CDR2 FYNNEI. The V and J ends lost 6 bases and 7 bases, in that order; junction bases with no gene match: 9. The CDR3 is made up of 14 amino acids. DNA of the CDR3: TGTGCCAGCAGACCGGGACAGGGCATCGGTGGCTACACCTTC. It encodes CASRPGQGIGGYTF.

The chain links TRBV7-2 to TRBJ2-7, with 8 positions matching TRBD1. Germline CDR1 reads SGHTA; CDR2 reads FQGNSA. The ends lost 0 bases at V and 5 bases at J; junction bases unmatched: 6. The CDR3 covers 15 residues. CDR3: CASSLAAGGVHEQYF. The DNA for the CDR3 is TGTGCCAGCAGCTTAGCGGCAGGGGGCGTCCACGAGCAGTACTTC.

The CDR3 here is CASSGEDRGRVWSYNEQFF. Written as DNA, the CDR3 is TGTGCCAGCAGCGGAGAGGACAGGGGGCGAGTTTGGTCCTACAATGAGCAGTTCTTC. The chain couples TRBV7-2 to TRBJ2-1; TRBD1 agrees at 11 bases. With V trimmed by 5 bases and J by 1 base, 13 bases remained unmatched. This CDR3 region has 19 residues. Germline V CDR1 and CDR2: SGHTA, FQGNSA. Looking up the rest from reference TRBV7-2 and TRBJ2-1 gives the full variable domain: GAGVSQSPSNKVTEKGKDVELRCDPISGHTALYWYRQSLGQGLEFLIYFQGNSAPDKSGLPSDRFSAERTGGSVSTLTIQRTQQEDSAVYLCASSGEDRGRVWSYNEQFFGPGTRLTVL.

The rearrangement uses TRBV5-6 and TRBJ1-5, with 8 bases lining up with TRBD1. After removal of 0 bases from V and 6 bases from J, the junction contained 5 bases not matched to a gene. From germline, CDR1 is SGHDT and CDR2 YYEEEE. The CDR3 has 15 amino acids. The CDR3 reads CASSLGTGGSQPQHF. In DNA form, the CDR3 reads TGTGCCAGCAGCTTGGGTACAGGGGGAAGTCAGCCCCAGCATTTT.

The chain joins TRBV6-2 or TRBV6-3 to TRBJ2-3, with a possible D match to TRBD2 (6 bases). The V gene's germline CDR1 is MNHEY and CDR2 SVGEGT. The CDR3 is 15 amino acids. With 1 base removed from V and 2 bases from J, the gap between germline ends came to 10 bases. The CDR3 protein is CASSYWGVDTDTQYF. The CDR3 DNA reads as TGTGCCAGCAGTTACTGGGGGGTCGACACAGATACGCAGTATTTT.

J is TRBJ1-1 and V is TRBV29-1, with 10 bases identical to TRBD1. Germline CDR1 reads SQVTM; CDR2 reads ANQGSEA. The length of the CDR3 is 13 residues. The trim removed 6 bases at V and 3 bases at J, leaving 4 bases unmatched. CDR3 loop: CSVRQGADTEAFF. For the CDR3, the DNA is TGCAGCGTCAGACAGGGGGCGGACACTGAAGCTTTCTTT.

CDR3 coding DNA: TGTGCCAGCAGCCTTAGGACTCTCAGCTCCTACGAGCAGTACTTC. It yields the protein CASSLRTLSSYEQYF. J is TRBJ2-7 and V is TRBV2; D may be TRBD2 (5 bases). The V end lost 6 bases, the J end lost 0 bases, and 15 bases lay between the germline ends. The CDR3 covers 15 residues. Germline loops: CDR1 SNHLY, CDR2 FYNNEI.

V gene TRBV9 combines with J gene TRBJ1-1; D perhaps matches TRBD1 (5 bases). The CDR3 consists of 18 residues. Germline CDR1 SGDLS, CDR2 YYNGEE. V lost 4 bases to trimming and J lost 0 bases, with 22 bases between them. Here the CDR3 reads CASSPRPEGHLLNTEAFF. For the CDR3, the DNA is TGTGCCAGCAGCCCGAGACCGGAAGGACACCTCTTGAACACTGAAGCTTTCTTT.

The genes are TRBV4-2 and TRBJ1-5, with 8 bases fitting TRBD1. The ends lost 4 bases at V and 5 bases at J; junction bases unmatched: 7. The CDR3 is 15 residues long. Germline V gene lookup returns CDR1 LGHNA and CDR2 YNFKEQ. Written as DNA, the CDR3 is TGTGCCAGCAGCCCGTTCGAGACAGGGGATCAGCCCCAGCATTTT. Its translation: CASSPFETGDQPQHF.

The rearrangement uses TRBV6-1 and TRBJ2-7, with D maybe TRBD1 (5 bases). The CDR3 spans 15 residues. V shed 0 bases and J shed 5 bases, with 14 bases lying between them. Looked up from germline, CDR1 is MNHNS and CDR2 is SASEGT. The CDR3 DNA is TGTGCCAGCAGTGAAGCGGGCAGGGTCCCTGACGAGCAGTACTTC. It yields the protein CASSEAGRVPDEQYF.

J is TRBJ2-1 and V is TRBV21-1; TRBD1 is the table's D call and was not checked against the DNA. TRBV21-1 is labeled a pseudogene. The CDR3 runs to 13 residues. CDR3 sequence (DNA): TGTGCCAGCACTACGCAGGGAATGTGTGAGCAGTTCTTC. Its protein product is CASTTQGMCEQFF.

This chain joins TRBV28 and TRBJ2-2; a weak D match, TRBD1 (6 bases). Germline V lookup: CDR1 MDHEN, CDR2 SYDVKM. The CDR3 sequence is 17 residues long. With 6 bases removed from V and 8 bases from J, the gap between germline ends came to 25 bases. The CDR3: CASRLDRDIGLGGELFF. CDR3 in DNA: TGTGCCAGCAGACTTGACCGGGACATCGGTCTTGGGGGGGAGCTGTTTTTT.

The chain is built from TRBV21-1 and TRBJ2-7; the table's TRBD2 call for D was not verified on the DNA. TRBV21-1 is assigned pseudogene status. The CDR3 is made up of 12 amino acids. The CDR3 DNA is TGTGCCCACAAACCTACGGAGTACGAGCAGTACTTC. This codes for CAHKPTEYEQYF.

The J gene is TRBJ1-5, the V gene TRBV4-1; D gene unclear. The CDR3 totals 17 residues. V was pared by 3 bases and J by 4 bases, with 19 bases between. Germline V lookup: CDR1 MGHRA, CDR2 YSYEKL. CDR3 DNA: TGCGCCAGCAGCCAGGAGGCTGGGGAATTGGGGAATCAGCCCCAGCATTTT. Its translation is CASSQEAGELGNQPQHF.

V and J are TRBV5-1 and TRBJ2-2; 11 nucleotides line up with TRBD2. The CDR3 loop spans 16 amino acids. With 5 bases clipped from V and 5 bases from J, the junction kept 8 bases outside the gene matches. The V gene's germline CDR1 is SGHRS and CDR2 YFSETQ. The CDR3 here is CASRYPGLAETGELFF. DNA of the CDR3: TGCGCCAGCAGATATCCGGGACTAGCGGAGACCGGGGAGCTGTTTTTT. Together with reference TRBV5-1 and TRBJ2-2, the CDR3 gives the full variable domain: KAGVTQTPRYLIKTRGQQVTLSCSPISGHRSVSWYQQTPGQGLQFLFEYFSETQRNKGNFPGRFSGRQFSNSRSEMNVSTLELGDSALYLCASRYPGLAETGELFFGEGSRLTVL.

The chain combines TRBV12-3 or TRBV12-4 with TRBJ1-2; no definite D call. This CDR3 spans 11 amino acids. V lost 4 bases, J lost 4 bases, and 4 bases lay in between. This CDR3 reads CASSSSYGYTF. CDR3 in DNA: TGTGCCAGCAGTTCCAGCTATGGCTACACCTTC.

The chain employs TRBV30 and TRBJ2-1, with TRBD2 matching over 9 bases. Germline V lookup: CDR1 GTSNPN, CDR2 SVGIG (reference sequence). V lost 3 bases and J lost 7; bases outside the gene matches: 16. The CDR3 has 17 amino acids. CDR3 coding DNA: TGTGCCTGGAGAGATCATGGGACTAGCCGACGGTGGAATGAGCAGTTCTTC. It specifies CAWRDHGTSRRWNEQFF.

This chain connects TRBV25-1 to TRBJ1-2, with D unresolved. This CDR3 region has 13 residues. V dropped 3 bases and J dropped 2 bases, with 7 bases sitting between them. Germline V gene lookup returns CDR1 MGHDK and CDR2 SYGVNS. The CDR3 bases are TGTGCCAGCAGTGACTGGGCAAACTATGGCTACACCTTC. This gives the protein CASSDWANYGYTF.

The chain recombines TRBV20-1 with TRBJ1-1; D unclear. Germline V gene lookup returns CDR1 DFQATT and CDR2 SNEGSKA (reference sequence). The CDR3 covers 13 residues. V was cut by 3 bases and J by 0 bases, with 8 bases left in between. CDR3 in DNA: TGCAGTGCTAGTGAAGACATGAACACTGAAGCTTTCTTT. Its protein product is CSASEDMNTEAFF.

V is TRBV4-1 and J is TRBJ1-2; 7 bases match TRBD1. In germline, CDR1 is MGHRA, CDR2 YSYEKL. The CDR3 is made up of 14 amino acids. V gave up 4 bases and J gave up 4 bases; unmatched junction bases: 6. The DNA for the CDR3 is TGCGCCAGCAGCCTGACACAGGGGATCTATGGCTACACCTTC. Its translation is CASSLTQGIYGYTF.

The chain couples TRBV5-8 to TRBJ1-5, with TRBD1 matching over 7 bases. There are 16 residues in the CDR3. The V gene's germline CDR1 is SGHTS and CDR2 YDEGEE. After removal of 3 bases from V and 1 base from J, the junction contained 7 bases not matched to a gene. Here the CDR3 reads CASSWPQGMSNQPQHF. The CDR3 DNA reads as TGTGCCAGCAGCTGGCCACAGGGGATGAGCAATCAGCCCCAGCATTTT. Using reference TRBV5-8 and TRBJ1-5 for the parts outside the CDR3, the full variable domain is EAGVTQSPTHLIKTRGQQATLRCSPISGHTSVYWYQQALGLGLQFLLWYDEGEERNRGNFPPRFSGRQFPNYSSELNVNALELEDSALYLCASSWPQGMSNQPQHFGDGTRLSIL.

The rearrangement links TRBV7-6 to TRBJ1-1; D call uncertain. V was trimmed by 5 bases and J by 3 bases, leaving 10 bases between them. CDR1 SGHVS and CDR2 FNYEAQ come from the germline V gene. CDR3 length equals 13 residues. CDR3 loop: CASSATLDTEAFF. Written as DNA, the CDR3 is TGTGCCAGCAGCGCTACCTTGGACACTGAAGCTTTCTTT.

The chain links TRBV2 to TRBJ2-5, with D perhaps matching TRBD1 (6 bases). The V gene's germline CDR1 is SNHLY and CDR2 FYNNEI. The V end was cut by 7 bases, the J end by 2 bases, with 17 bases between. The CDR3 loop spans 15 amino acids. This CDR3 reads CASTARTVLQETQYF. The CDR3 DNA sequence: TGTGCCAGCACAGCCAGGACAGTATTACAAGAGACCCAGTACTTC.

The rearrangement links TRBV21-1 to TRBJ2-1; TRBD1 is taken as the D call from the table, unchecked against the DNA. TRBV21-1 has pseudogene status. This CDR3 contains 18 residues. The CDR3 reads CASTSPAGTGSSYNEQFF. CDR3 sequence (DNA): TGTGCCAGCACCTCCCCCGCCGGGACAGGGAGCTCCTACAATGAGCAGTTCTTC.